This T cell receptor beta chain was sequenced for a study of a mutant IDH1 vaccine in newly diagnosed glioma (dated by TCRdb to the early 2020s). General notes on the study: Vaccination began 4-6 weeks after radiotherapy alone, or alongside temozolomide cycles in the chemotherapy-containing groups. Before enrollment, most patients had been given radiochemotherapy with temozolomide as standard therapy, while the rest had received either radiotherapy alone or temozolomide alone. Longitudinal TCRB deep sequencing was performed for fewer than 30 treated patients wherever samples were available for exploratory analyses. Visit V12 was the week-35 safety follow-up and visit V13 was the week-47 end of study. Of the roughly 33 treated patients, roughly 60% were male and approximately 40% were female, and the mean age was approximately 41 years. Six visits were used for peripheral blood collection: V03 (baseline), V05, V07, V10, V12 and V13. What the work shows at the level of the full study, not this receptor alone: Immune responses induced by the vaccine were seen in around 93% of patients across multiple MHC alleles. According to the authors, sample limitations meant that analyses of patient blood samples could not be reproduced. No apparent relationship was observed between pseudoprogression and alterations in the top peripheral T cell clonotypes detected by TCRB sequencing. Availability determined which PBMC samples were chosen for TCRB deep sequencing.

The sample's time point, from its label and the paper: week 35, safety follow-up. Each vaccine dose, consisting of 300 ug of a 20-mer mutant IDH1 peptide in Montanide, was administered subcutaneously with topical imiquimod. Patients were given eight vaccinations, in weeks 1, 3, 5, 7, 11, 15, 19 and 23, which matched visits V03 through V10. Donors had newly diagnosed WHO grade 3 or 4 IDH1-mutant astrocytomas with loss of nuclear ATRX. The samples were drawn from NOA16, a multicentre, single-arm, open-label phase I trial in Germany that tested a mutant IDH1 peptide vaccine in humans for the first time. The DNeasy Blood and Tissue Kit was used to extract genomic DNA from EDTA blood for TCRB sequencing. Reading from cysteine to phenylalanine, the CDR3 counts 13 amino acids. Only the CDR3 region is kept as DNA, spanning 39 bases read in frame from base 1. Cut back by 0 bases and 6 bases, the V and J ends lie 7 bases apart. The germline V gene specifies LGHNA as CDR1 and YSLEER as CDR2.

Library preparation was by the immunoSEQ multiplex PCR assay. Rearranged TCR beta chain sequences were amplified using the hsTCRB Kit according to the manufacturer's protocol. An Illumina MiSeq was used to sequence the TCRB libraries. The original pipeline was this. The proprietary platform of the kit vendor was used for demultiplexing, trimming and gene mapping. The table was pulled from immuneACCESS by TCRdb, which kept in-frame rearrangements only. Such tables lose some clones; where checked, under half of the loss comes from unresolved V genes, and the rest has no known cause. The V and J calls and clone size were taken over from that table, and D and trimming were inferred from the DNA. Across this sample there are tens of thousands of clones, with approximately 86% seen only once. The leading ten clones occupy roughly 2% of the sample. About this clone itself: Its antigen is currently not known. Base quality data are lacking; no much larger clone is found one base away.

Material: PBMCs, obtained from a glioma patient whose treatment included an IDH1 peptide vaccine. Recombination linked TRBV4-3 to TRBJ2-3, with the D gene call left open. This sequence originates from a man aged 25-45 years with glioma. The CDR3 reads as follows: CASSQDAVDTQYF. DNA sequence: TGCGCCAGCAGCCAAGATGCAGTGGATACGCAGTATTTT.